The clone carrying this T cell receptor (delta chain) was seen a few times. This probably arose from a read error, given a far larger clone one base away. The identical CDR3 is also encoded by other nucleotide sequences in the sample. The data were obtained in a study of gamma-delta chains in newborns, infants, children. Study in general: Microbial exposure reportedly drives polyclonal innate γδ T cell expansion after birth.

Trimming removed 3 bases at V and 0 bases at J, with 17 bases between. The CDR3 extends over 19 amino acids. From germline, CDR1 is GEAIGNYY and CDR2 EKD. TCRdb re-called the reads using CATT. Here the sample spans around 4,300 delta-chain clones, about 3.1% being singletons. The clonotype was recovered from a child who was a newborn, infant or young child, either healthy, febrile or measles-vaccinated (not recorded which). The chain links TRDV2 to TRDJ3, with a possible D match to TRDD3 (5 bases). Source material: blood. This CDR3 is CACDPLGDTASWDTRQMFF. CDR3 nucleotide sequence: TGTGCCTGTGACCCCCTGGGAGATACTGCCTCCTGGGACACCCGACAGATGTTTTTC.